This paragraph covers one TCR beta chain sequence. The record originates from a study of blood T cell repertoires in COVID-19. Study-level background: Samples came from the United States, Italy and Spain, spanning acute and convalescent COVID-19.

Authors' processing steps: How many nucleated cells were present was estimated from reference gene primer amplification. The repertoire was sequenced with immunoSEQ multiplex PCR; TCRdb's copy has only in-frame clones and lacks some. That table is the source of V, J and clone size, and D and trimming were worked out from the DNA. The sample comprises about 94,000 clones, 75% to 90% of which are singletons, and around 17% rests with the top ten. From germline, CDR1 is LGHDT and CDR2 YNNKEL (reference sequence). The V and J ends lost 4 bases and 7 bases respectively, with 24 bases between them. The CDR3 sequence is 17 residues long.

The clonotype comes from a human donor in a cohort sampled during active COVID-19. The sample taken for sequencing was peripheral blood. The chain couples TRBV3-1 (or the pseudogene TRBV3-2) to TRBJ2-3, with TRBD2 as a possible D gene (7 bases). CDR3 nucleotide sequence: TGTGCCAGCAGCCCTACAACTGGAGCGGGAAGGGGGAATACGCAGTATTTT. Protein sequence: CASSPTTGAGRGNTQYF.